What follows are 6 T cell receptor beta chains derived from one specimen sequenced in a study of blood T cell repertoires in COVID-19. Clones were sequenced by immunoSEQ multiplex PCR, and TCRdb holds only the in-frame ones, with some missing. The data contain about 170,000 clones, approximately 84% of them singletons. The specimen sequenced was peripheral blood. Every receptor here comes from a man aged 35-49 years who had recovered from COVID-19.

The chain joins TRBV6-5 to TRBJ1-2; 9 bases match TRBD1. From germline, CDR1 is MNHEY and CDR2 SVGAGI. V shed 2 bases and J 4 bases; nucleotides not matched to a gene: 5. The CDR3 runs 15 residues. The CDR3 nucleotides are TGTGCCAGCAGTTACAGTGGGACAGGGACCTATGGCTACACCTTC. Amino acids: CASSYSGTGTYGYTF.

This rearrangement joins TRBV2 to TRBJ1-4; the D is unclear. Germline CDR1 and CDR2: SNHLY and FYNNEI. The V gene lost 1 base and the J gene lost 5 bases, with 5 bases spanning the gap. The length of the CDR3 is 13 residues. CDR3 protein: CASSEDRNEKLFF. CDR3 sequence (DNA): TGTGCCAGCAGTGAAGATAGAAATGAAAAACTGTTTTTT.

The V gene is TRBV6-4, the J gene TRBJ1-6, with D perhaps TRBD1 (6 bases). This CDR3 has 15 residues. Germline CDR1 is MRHNA and CDR2 is SNTAGT. V was trimmed by 6 bases and J by 7 bases, leaving 16 bases between them. The CDR3, as DNA: TGTGCCAGCAGCGCTCAGGGGCGCGAGAATTCACCCCTCCACTTT. Translating it yields CASSAQGRENSPLHF.

This clone was observed once. The J gene is TRBJ1-4, the V gene TRBV9; 8 bases match TRBD1. CDR3 length equals 16 residues. Germline V gene sequence: CDR1 SGDLS, CDR2 YYNGEE. After removal of 4 bases from V and 0 bases from J, the junction contained 5 bases not matched to a gene. CDR3 residues: CASSMGQVSTNEKLFF. The CDR3 bases are TGTGCCAGCAGCATGGGACAGGTGTCAACTAATGAAAAACTGTTTTTT.

The chain couples TRBV9 to TRBJ2-1; 10 bases map to TRBD2. The CDR3 is 15 amino acids. The germline CDR1 and CDR2 sequences are SGDLS and YYNGEE. With V trimmed by 0 bases and J by 3 bases, 0 bases remained unmatched. In DNA form, the CDR3 reads TGTGCCAGCAGCGTAGTAGCGGGGGGCTACAATGAGCAGTTCTTC. It encodes CASSVVAGGYNEQFF.

The gene calls are TRBV3-1 (or the pseudogene TRBV3-2) and TRBJ1-4, with D possibly TRBD1 on 5 matching bases. Germline-derived CDR1 and CDR2 are LGHDT and YNNKEL (reference sequence). Trimming took 4 bases from V and 4 from J, leaving 10 bases between them. This CDR3 contains 14 residues. CDR3 amino acids: CASSLGGSNEKLFF. CDR3 sequence (DNA): TGTGCCAGCAGCCTCGGGGGAAGTAATGAAAAACTGTTTTTT.